This T cell receptor (beta chain) was sequenced in a study of regulatory T cells in long-lasting Graves disease (dated by TCRdb to the early 2020s). For the study in its entirety: Persistent Graves' disease was defined as antithyroid drug treatment for over 5 years with persistently positive TSH receptor autoantibodies. Patients with persistent Graves' disease were compared with patients with newly diagnosed Graves' disease using TCR sequencing and RNA sequencing of peripheral blood. The study was conducted in China and was registered as a clinical trial. A total of roughly 35 samples were covered by TCR sequencing, comprising roughly 13 persistent and around 20 newly diagnosed Graves' disease patients. On average, persistent Graves' disease patients in the clinical cohort had been on antithyroid drugs for about 9.7 years.

Reading the label with the study, this specimen's time point is: persistent/refractory GD, antithyroid drugs over 5 years with positive TRAb. For both TCR sequencing and RNA sequencing, RNA was extracted from PBMCs in TRIzol. The diagnosis of Graves' disease followed American Thyroid Association guidelines. Patients were recruited from an endocrinology department in Xi'an, China. From each patient, 7.5 to 9.5 milliliters of peripheral blood was collected into an EDTA anticoagulant tube. Ficoll Paque Plus density gradient separation was used to isolate PBMCs, and no further T cell sorting was performed. An Agilent 2100 Bioanalyzer and agarose gel were used to assess RNA quality, and a NanoDrop 2000 was used to measure RNA concentration. What the research found in general, with its limitations: Persistent Graves' disease patients showed lower TCR Shannon entropy and fewer highly expanded clones than newly diagnosed patients, suggesting clonal expansion. Sequencing and analysis were restricted to the TCR beta chain. Peripheral blood alone was examined, since thyroid tissue, which constituted the primary lesion, could not be accessed. The authors noted that the small sample size was a limitation that may lower accuracy. More public clonotypes were shared among persistent patients (around 2,600) than among newly diagnosed patients (roughly 1,000). TRBV28, TRBJ1-2 and TRBJ2-5 were preferentially used in persistent disease, while TRBV20-1 and TRBJ2-1 were favored in newly diagnosed disease.

There are many counts of this clonotype. No cognate antigen has been identified for it. No much larger clonotype is one base removed from it; base qualities were not supplied. Its CDR3 holds 13 amino acids, cysteine through phenylalanine. The kept DNA is CDR3 alone, 39 bases in frame from the first base. Unmatched junction bases come to 6, with V trimmed by 2 bases and J by 10 bases. Via the germline V gene, CDR1 is MNHEY and CDR2 SVGEGT. The method was multiplex PCR. Instrument on record: Illumina HiSeq 4000. To build TCR beta libraries, CDR3 regions were amplified by Arm-PCR using iRepertoire HTBI primers. Before sequencing, the PCR products went through gel purification. The authors' analysis ran thus. Across samples, some 62 TRBV and 13 to 15 TRBJ segments were identified and used for gene usage analysis of CDR3 amino acid clonotypes. COPE and FqMerger were used to merge the filtered high-quality paired reads into contigs. BLAST was used to align contigs to IMGT TRBV, TRBD and TRBJ reference genes, with CDR3 defined following IMGT. Clonotypes above 0.1% frequency were classified as highly expanded clones. Shannon entropy was used to measure repertoire diversity, and the Gini coefficient was used to measure V-J evenness. Clonotypes shared by more than one individual were considered public. TCRdb reworked the public reads: Q25 trimming with fastp, MiXCR clone assembly, productive beta chains retained. Rows are unified per CDR3 protein, each entry keeping the most common DNA and genes. Here the V and J calls rest on TCRdb's processing, not on the authors' analysis. The sample records around 300,000 distinct CDR3 sequences, 22% of which are singletons. The ten largest clones capture roughly three fifths of the sample.

The sample was peripheral blood mononuclear cells (PBMCs), taken when the disease was refractory, from a patient treated with antithyroid drugs. The receptor's source is a female donor with Graves disease. The V and J segments used are TRBV6-2 or TRBV6-3 and TRBJ1-2; 8 of the junction bases match TRBD1. The bases read TGTGCCAGCAGTTACCTCGGACAGGGCGCCTACACCTTC. The encoded protein is CASSYLGQGAYTF.